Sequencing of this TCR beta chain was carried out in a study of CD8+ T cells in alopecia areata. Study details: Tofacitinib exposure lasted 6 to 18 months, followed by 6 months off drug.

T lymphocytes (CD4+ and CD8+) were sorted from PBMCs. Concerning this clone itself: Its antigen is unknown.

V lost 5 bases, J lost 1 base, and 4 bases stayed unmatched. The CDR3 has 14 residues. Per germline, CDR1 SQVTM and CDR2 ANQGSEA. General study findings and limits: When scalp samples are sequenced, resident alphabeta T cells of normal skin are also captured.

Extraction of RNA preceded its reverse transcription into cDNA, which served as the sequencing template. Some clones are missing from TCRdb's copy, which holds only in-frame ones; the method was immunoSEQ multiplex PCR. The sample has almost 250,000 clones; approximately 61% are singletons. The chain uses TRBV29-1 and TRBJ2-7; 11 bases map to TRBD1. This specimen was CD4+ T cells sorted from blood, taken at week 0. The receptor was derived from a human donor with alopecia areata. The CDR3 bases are TGCAGCGTTACCGGGACAGGGGGTTCCTACGAGCAGTACTTC. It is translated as CSVTGTGGSYEQYF.